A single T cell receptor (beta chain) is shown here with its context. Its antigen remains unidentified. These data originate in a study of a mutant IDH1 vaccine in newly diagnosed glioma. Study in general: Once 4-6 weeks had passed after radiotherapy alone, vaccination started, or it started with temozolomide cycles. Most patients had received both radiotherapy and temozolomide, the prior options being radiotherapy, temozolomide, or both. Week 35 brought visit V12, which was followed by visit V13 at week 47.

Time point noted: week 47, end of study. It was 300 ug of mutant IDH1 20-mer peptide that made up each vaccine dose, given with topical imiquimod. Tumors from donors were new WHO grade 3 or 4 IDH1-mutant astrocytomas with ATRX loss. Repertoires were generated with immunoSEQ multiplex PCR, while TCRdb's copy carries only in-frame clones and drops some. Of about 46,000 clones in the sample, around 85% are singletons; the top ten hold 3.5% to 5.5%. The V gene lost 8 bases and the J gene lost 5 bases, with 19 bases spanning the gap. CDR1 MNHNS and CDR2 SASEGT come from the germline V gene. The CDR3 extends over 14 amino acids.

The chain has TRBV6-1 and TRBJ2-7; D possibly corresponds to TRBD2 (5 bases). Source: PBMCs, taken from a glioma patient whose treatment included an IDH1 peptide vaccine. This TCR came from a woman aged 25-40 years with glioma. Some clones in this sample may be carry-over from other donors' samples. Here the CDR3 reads CASVTDLGIDEQYF. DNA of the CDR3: TGTGCCAGCGTCACGGACCTCGGGATCGACGAGCAGTACTTC.